The 32 T cell receptor beta chains below all came from one sample that was sequenced in a study of STAT5B mutations in CD4+ large granular lymphocyte leukemia. The method was immunoSEQ multiplex PCR; TCRdb's version includes in-frame clones alone and lacks a portion of them. The sample includes under 40,000 clones, 70% to 80% of them seen just once. The source material was CD4+ T cells from blood buffy coats. These receptor sequences come from a human donor in good health.

This clone was detected a few times. V usage is TRBV4-2 and J usage is TRBJ1-1, with D possibly being TRBD1 (6 bases). This CDR3 region has 13 residues. Trimming stripped 0 bases from V and 11 bases from J, with 13 bases between. Per germline, CDR1 LGHNA and CDR2 YNFKEQ. The CDR3 DNA sequence: TGTGCCAGCAGCCAAGAAGTAGGGGGTGAGGCTTTCTTT. Translation: CASSQEVGGEAFF.

This clone appeared once. The rearrangement joins TRBV19 to TRBJ1-1, with D possibly matching TRBD1 (6 bases). The germline gives CDR1 LNHDA, CDR2 SQIVND (reference sequence). V was pared by 6 bases and J by 0 bases, with 23 bases between. This CDR3 has 18 residues. The CDR3 sequence is CASSRSTGFQGVNTEAFF. CDR3 in DNA: TGTGCCAGTAGCAGAAGTACAGGGTTCCAGGGCGTGAACACTGAAGCTTTCTTT.

The chain recombines TRBV10-3 with TRBJ2-5; D not certain. The J call may be faulty, since TRBJ2-7 better matches the DNA end. CDR3 length: 11 amino acids. Looked up from germline, CDR1 is ENHRY and CDR2 is SYGVKD. In DNA, the CDR3 is TGTGCCACAAGTAAGGACTACGAGCAGTACTTC. Protein: CATSKDYEQYF.

This clone was detected only a few times. The J gene is TRBJ1-4, the V gene TRBV7-9, with TRBD1 matching over 7 bases. The length of the CDR3 is 15 residues. V dropped 6 bases and J dropped 4; count of bases not matched to a gene: 8. CDR1 and CDR2 (germline): SEHNR, FQNEAQ (reference sequence). CDR3 loop: CASRLSTGVNEKLFF. The CDR3, as DNA: TGTGCCAGCAGACTAAGTACAGGGGTTAATGAAAAACTGTTTTTT.

The rearrangement joins TRBV19 to TRBJ2-1; tentative D call: TRBD2 (6 bases). The length of the CDR3 is 12 residues. CDR1 and CDR2 (germline): LNHDA, SQIVND (reference sequence). Trimming took 4 bases from V and 8 from J, leaving 9 bases between them. This chain's CDR3 is CASSTGDYEQFF. The CDR3 DNA reads TGTGCCAGTAGTACTGGGGACTATGAGCAGTTCTTC.

This chain joins TRBV7-2 and TRBJ2-7; TRBD2 agrees at 7 bases. CDR1 and CDR2 from the germline V gene are SGHTA and FQGNSA. The CDR3 length is 14 residues. The junction had 5 bases not matched to a gene; V was cut back by 4 bases and J by 2 bases. The DNA of the CDR3 is TGTGCCAGCAGCTCCGGGACTACCCCCTACGAGCAGTACTTC. Translation gives CASSSGTTPYEQYF.

The chain has TRBV9 and TRBJ2-1; D remains unclear. The V end lost 4 bases, the J end lost 4 bases, and 12 bases lay between the germline ends. This CDR3 has 14 amino acids. Germline V gives CDR1 SGDLS, CDR2 YYNGEE. In DNA form, the CDR3 reads TGTGCCAGCAGCCCCCTTGGGCGGTACAATGAGCAGTTCTTC. It translates to CASSPLGRYNEQFF.

The chain uses TRBV6-5 and TRBJ2-2, with 8 nucleotides matching TRBD1. This CDR3 has 15 amino acids. V trimming: 2 bases; J trimming: 7 bases; junction bases outside the gene matches: 6. Germline loops: CDR1 MNHEY, CDR2 SVGAGI. The CDR3 sequence: CASSYQAGGDGELFF. In nucleotides, the CDR3 is TGTGCCAGCAGTTACCAGGCAGGGGGCGACGGGGAGCTGTTTTTT.

CDR3 residues: CASLGAGAREQYF. As DNA, the CDR3 is TGTGCCAGTCTAGGGGCGGGAGCTCGCGAGCAGTACTTC. The gene calls are TRBV19 and TRBJ2-7; 7 nucleotides agree with TRBD2. Germline V gives CDR1 LNHDA, CDR2 SQIVND (reference sequence). Trimming took 8 bases from V and 6 from J; bases not matched to a gene: 10. There are 13 residues in the CDR3. Together with reference TRBV19 and TRBJ2-7, the CDR3 gives the full variable domain: DGGITQSPKYLFRKEGQNVTLSCEQNLNHDAMYWYRQDPGQGLRLIYYSQIVNDFQKGDIAEGYSVSREKKESFPLTVTSAQKNPTAFYLCASLGAGAREQYFGPGTRLTVT.

V is TRBV18 and J is TRBJ2-7; 7 nucleotides agree with TRBD1. V gave up 3 bases and J gave up 1 base; unmatched junction bases: 3. CDR3 length equals 14 residues. The germline CDR1 and CDR2 sequences are KGHSH and LQKENI. The DNA for the CDR3 is TGTGCCAGCTCACCCAGACAGGGATCCTACGAGCAGTACTTC. Translated, it gives CASSPRQGSYEQYF.

The rearrangement uses TRBV27 and TRBJ1-2; no clear D. Germline values: CDR1 MNHEY, CDR2 SMNVEV (reference sequence). Trimming cost V 0 bases and J 8 bases, with 13 bases left between them. The CDR3 covers 14 residues. This CDR3 reads CASSLSGASFGYTF. As DNA, the CDR3 is TGTGCCAGCAGTTTATCTGGCGCGTCCTTCGGCTACACCTTC.

This chain links TRBV6-6 with TRBJ1-1, with 8 bases that match TRBD1. The CDR3 length is 13 residues. J gave up 3 bases and V 8 bases, and 5 bases lay outside the gene matches. Germline lookup yields CDR1 MNHNY and CDR2 SVGAGI (reference sequence). Written as DNA, the CDR3 is TGTGCCAGCCGCACGACAGGGGACACTGAAGCTTTCTTT. It specifies CASRTTGDTEAFF.

The chain combines TRBV19 with TRBJ2-3; the D gene could be TRBD1 or TRBD2 (6 bases each). V lost 7 bases and J lost 6, with 14 bases in between. Germline CDR1 LNHDA, CDR2 SQIVND (reference sequence). The CDR3 sequence is 13 residues long. The CDR3 spells CASKERGRDTQYF. In nucleotides, the CDR3 is TGTGCCAGTAAAGAAAGGGGGAGGGATACGCAGTATTTT.

The chain links TRBV5-1 to TRBJ2-5; 12 bases match TRBD1. The germline V gene has CDR1 SGHRS and CDR2 YFSETQ. The CDR3 length is 16 residues. V shed 4 bases, J shed 4 bases, and the junction held 8 bases outside the gene matches. The chain's CDR3 is CASSASGQGAGETQYF. Written as DNA, the CDR3 is TGCGCCAGCAGCGCGTCGGGACAGGGGGCGGGAGAGACCCAGTACTTC.

CDR3 residues: CASSVRLARETQYF. CDR3 in DNA: TGTGCCAGCAGCGTAAGACTAGCGAGGGAGACCCAGTACTTC. The rearrangement joins TRBV11-2 to TRBJ2-5; TRBD2 agrees at 8 bases. The CDR3 contains 14 residues. Germline V lookup: CDR1 SGHAT, CDR2 FQNNGV. V was clipped by 5 bases and J by 5 bases; unmatched bases: 7.

The rearrangement links TRBV10-1 to TRBJ2-7, with 7 bases that match TRBD1. V was clipped by 5 bases and J by 5 bases; unmatched bases: 15. From germline, CDR1 is WNHNN and CDR2 SYGVQD (reference sequence). The CDR3 is 16 amino acids. The CDR3 region is CASSLGSGTVDHEQYF. The CDR3 DNA reads TGCGCCAGCAGTTTAGGGTCAGGGACAGTGGACCACGAGCAGTACTTC.

This sequence joins TRBV15 and TRBJ2-7; possibly TRBD2 for D (5 bases). V shed 1 base and J shed 6 bases, with 19 bases lying between them. CDR1 and CDR2 from the germline V gene are LNHNV and YYDKDF (reference sequence). This CDR3 is built from 16 residues. The CDR3, as DNA: TGTGCCACCAGCAGAGCCAGTTGGGAGCCTGTTAGCGAGCAGTACTTC. Translation gives CATSRASWEPVSEQYF.

This chain connects TRBV9 to TRBJ1-1, with D maybe TRBD1 (5 bases). V was shortened by 5 bases and J by 7 bases, with 15 bases between the two germline ends. Germline V gene data show CDR1 as SGDLS and CDR2 as YYNGEE. The CDR3 extends over 13 amino acids. The CDR3 spells CASSPGPAGEAFF. In nucleotides, the CDR3 is TGTGCCAGCAGTCCGGGACCAGCGGGTGAAGCTTTCTTT.

This chain links TRBV5-6 with TRBJ1-2; tentatively, D is TRBD1 (6 bases). Germline-derived CDR1 and CDR2 are SGHDT and YYEEEE. The CDR3 is made up of 16 amino acids. V was pared by 4 bases and J by 8 bases, with 24 bases between. CDR3 in DNA: TGTGCCAGCAGCGCACAGGCGGGGGGGGCCCGGGGAGGCTACACCTTC. Amino acids: CASSAQAGGARGGYTF.

This clone has a single count. J is TRBJ1-1 and V is TRBV28, with a tentative D call TRBD1 (6 bases). Germline values: CDR1 MDHEN, CDR2 SYDVKM. V was shortened by 6 bases and J by 1 base, with 15 bases between the two germline ends. CDR3 length: 15 residues. CDR3 region: CASRLSRGENTEAFF. Written as DNA, the CDR3 is TGTGCCAGCAGACTATCGAGGGGGGAGAACACTGAAGCTTTCTTT.

The chain employs TRBV11-1 and TRBJ2-7, with 11 bases that match TRBD2. The CDR3 extends over 16 amino acids. Losses at the gene ends were 2 bases for V and 8 bases for J; bases not matched to a gene: 11. Germline V gene sequence: CDR1 SGHAT, CDR2 FQDESV (reference sequence). The CDR3 DNA follows: TGTGCCAGCAGCTTATTCGGCGTGGGGACTAGCGGCCAGCAGTACTTC. Protein product: CASSLFGVGTSGQQYF.

With respect to this clone: A junction boundary mismatches the germline segment, possibly from a read error. The chain recombines TRBV27 with TRBJ1-4, with TRBD1 identical over 7 bases. The germline gives CDR1 MNHEY, CDR2 SMNVEV (reference sequence). The CDR3 is made up of 9 amino acids. CDR3 nucleotide sequence: TGTGCCAGGAACCGGGACAGTATTTTT. Amino acid sequence: CARNRDSIF.

In its sample, this clone was seen a few times. The gene calls are TRBV5-1 and TRBJ1-1; D uncertain. The CDR3 totals 15 residues. V was trimmed by 0 bases and J by 0 bases, leaving 9 bases between them. The germline V gene has CDR1 SGHRS and CDR2 YFSETQ. The CDR3 bases are TGCGCCAGCAGCTTGGAGGGCAGCCTGAACACTGAAGCTTTCTTT. This translates into CASSLEGSLNTEAFF. Together with reference TRBV5-1 and TRBJ1-1, the CDR3 gives the full variable domain: KAGVTQTPRYLIKTRGQQVTLSCSPISGHRSVSWYQQTPGQGLQFLFEYFSETQRNKGNFPGRFSGRQFSNSRSEMNVSTLELGDSALYLCASSLEGSLNTEAFFGQGTRLTVV.

This chain connects TRBV7-9 to TRBJ2-2; D possibly uses TRBD1 or TRBD2 (5 bases each). The ends were cut back, 5 bases at V and 3 bases at J, with 16 bases in the middle. This CDR3 is built from 16 residues. Germline CDR1 reads SEHNR; CDR2 reads FQNEAQ (reference sequence). Here the CDR3 DNA reads TGTGCCAGCAGCCCCTATGGACGGGGCGACACCGGGGAGCTGTTTTTT. Translated: CASSPYGRGDTGELFF.

This rearrangement joins TRBV9 to TRBJ1-1, with D unresolved. Trimming took off 4 bases at V and 0 bases at J, with 10 bases between the two ends. Germline lookup yields CDR1 SGDLS and CDR2 YYNGEE. This CDR3 has 14 amino acids. CDR3 in amino acids: CASSPAGMNTEAFF. DNA of the CDR3: TGTGCCAGCAGCCCCGCCGGGATGAACACTGAAGCTTTCTTT.

V is TRBV7-9 and J is TRBJ2-2, with 8 bases identical to TRBD1. Germline CDR1 SEHNR, CDR2 FQNEAQ (reference sequence). This CDR3 has 15 residues. V was pared by 6 bases and J by 3 bases, with 6 bases of the junction left unmatched. CDR3 nucleotides: TGTGCCAGCAGTCAAGGACAGGGCGACACCGGGGAGCTGTTTTTT. It is translated as CASSQGQGDTGELFF.

The chain couples TRBV19 to TRBJ1-6; 10 nucleotides agree with TRBD1. The V segment lost 3 bases and the J segment 9 bases; nucleotides outside the gene matches: 5. Looked up from germline, CDR1 is LNHDA and CDR2 is SQIVND (reference sequence). This CDR3 spans 15 amino acids. The CDR3 DNA sequence: TGTGCCAGTAGTATCGGACAGGGGGTTGCTTCACCCCTCCACTTT. Translating it yields CASSIGQGVASPLHF.

The chain recombines TRBV5-6 with TRBJ1-1, with a weak D call TRBD1 (6 bases). The V gene's germline CDR1 is SGHDT and CDR2 YYEEEE. The CDR3 has 15 residues. V was pared by 4 bases and J by 5 bases, with 18 bases between. The CDR3: CASSMDIGGGTEAFF. In nucleotides, the CDR3 is TGTGCCAGCAGCATGGACATAGGGGGGGGGACTGAAGCTTTCTTT.

This chain connects TRBV14 to TRBJ2-3; 15 bases are a match to TRBD2. The CDR3 is made up of 17 amino acids. J gave up 1 base and V 4 bases, and 3 bases lay outside the gene matches. Per the germline V gene, CDR1 is SGHDN and CDR2 is FVKESK. The DNA for the CDR3 is TGTGCCAGCAGCCGGACTAGCGGGGGGGTTGGCACAGATACGCAGTATTTT. It yields the protein CASSRTSGGVGTDTQYF.

The DNA for the CDR3 is TGTGCCAGCAGTCGCGCCGGACTAGCGGGGCTCGCAGATACGCAGTATTTT. This codes for CASSRAGLAGLADTQYF. This chain links TRBV7-9 with TRBJ2-3, with 12 bases fitting TRBD2. Germline CDR1 is SEHNR and CDR2 is FQNEAQ (reference sequence). The CDR3 extends over 17 amino acids. The trim removed 6 bases at V and 4 bases at J, leaving 11 bases unmatched. Looking up the rest from reference TRBV7-9 and TRBJ2-3 gives the full variable domain: DTGVSQNPRHKITKRGQNVTFRCDPISEHNRLYWYRQTLGQGPEFLTYFQNEAQLEKSRLLSDRFSAERPKGSFSTLEIQRTEQGDSAMYLCASSRAGLAGLADTQYFGPGTRLTVL.

The chain recombines TRBV5-5 with TRBJ1-2; 10 nucleotides align to TRBD1. The ends lost 4 bases at V and 8 bases at J; junction bases unmatched: 5. The V gene's germline CDR1 is SGHKS and CDR2 YYEKEE (reference sequence). CDR3 length: 13 residues. In nucleotides, the CDR3 is TGTGCCAGCAGCCCGGGACAGGGGAGAGGCTACACCTTC. This encodes CASSPGQGRGYTF.

The chain uses TRBV11-2 and TRBJ2-1; possible D gene TRBD1, 6 bases. Germline CDR1 is SGHAT and CDR2 is FQNNGV. The CDR3 is 17 residues long. V lost 8 bases and J 0 bases, leaving 20 bases between the germline ends. Here the CDR3 reads CASDPDRSINSYNEQFF. The CDR3 region has the DNA TGTGCCAGCGACCCAGACAGGTCGATTAACTCCTACAATGAGCAGTTCTTC.